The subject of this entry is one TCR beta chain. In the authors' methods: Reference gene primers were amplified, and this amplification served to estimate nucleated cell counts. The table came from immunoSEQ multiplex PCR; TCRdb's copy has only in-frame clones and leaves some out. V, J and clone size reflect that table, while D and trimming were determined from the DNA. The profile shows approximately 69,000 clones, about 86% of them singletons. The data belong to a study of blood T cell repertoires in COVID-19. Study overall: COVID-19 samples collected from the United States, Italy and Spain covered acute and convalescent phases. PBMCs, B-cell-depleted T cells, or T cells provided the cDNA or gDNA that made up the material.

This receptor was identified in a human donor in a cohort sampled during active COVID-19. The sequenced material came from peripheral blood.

CDR3 sequence reads: CASSYAWGGRGTGELFF. Here the CDR3 DNA reads TGTGCCAGCAGCTACGCTTGGGGGGGCCGGGGCACCGGGGAGCTGTTTTTT. This chain links TRBV7-2 with TRBJ2-2; the D gene is possibly TRBD2 (7 bases). Trimming pared 4 bases from V and 4 bases from J, leaving 19 bases between. Germline assignment: CDR1 SGHTA and CDR2 FQGNSA. The CDR3 loop spans 17 amino acids.